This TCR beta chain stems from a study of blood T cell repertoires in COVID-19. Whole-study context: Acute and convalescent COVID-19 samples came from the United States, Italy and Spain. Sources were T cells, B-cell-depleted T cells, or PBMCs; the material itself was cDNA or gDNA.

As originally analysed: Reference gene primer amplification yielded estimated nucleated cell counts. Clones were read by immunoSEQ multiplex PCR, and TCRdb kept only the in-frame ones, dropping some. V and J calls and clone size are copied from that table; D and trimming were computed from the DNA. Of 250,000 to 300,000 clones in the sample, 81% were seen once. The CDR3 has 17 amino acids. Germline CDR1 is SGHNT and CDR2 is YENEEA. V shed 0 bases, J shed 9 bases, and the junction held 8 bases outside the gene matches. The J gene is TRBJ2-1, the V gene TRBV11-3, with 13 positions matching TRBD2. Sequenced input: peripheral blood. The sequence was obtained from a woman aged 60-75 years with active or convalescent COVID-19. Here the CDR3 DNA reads TGTGCCAGCAGCTTAGACGGGGGGGGACTAGCGGGGCGTGAGCAGTTCTTC. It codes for CASSLDGGGLAGREQFF.